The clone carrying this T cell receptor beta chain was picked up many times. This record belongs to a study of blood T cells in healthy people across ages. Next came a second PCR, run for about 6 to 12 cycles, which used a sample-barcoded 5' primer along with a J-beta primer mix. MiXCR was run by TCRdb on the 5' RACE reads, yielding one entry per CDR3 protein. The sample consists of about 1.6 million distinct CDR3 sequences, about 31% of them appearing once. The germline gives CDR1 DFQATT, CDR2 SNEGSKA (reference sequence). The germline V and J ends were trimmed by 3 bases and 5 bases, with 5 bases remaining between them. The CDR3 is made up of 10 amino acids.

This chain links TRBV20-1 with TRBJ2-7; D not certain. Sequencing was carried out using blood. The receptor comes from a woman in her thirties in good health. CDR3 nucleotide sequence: TGCAGTGCTAGGGGGAACGAGCAGTACTTC. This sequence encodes CSARGNEQYF.